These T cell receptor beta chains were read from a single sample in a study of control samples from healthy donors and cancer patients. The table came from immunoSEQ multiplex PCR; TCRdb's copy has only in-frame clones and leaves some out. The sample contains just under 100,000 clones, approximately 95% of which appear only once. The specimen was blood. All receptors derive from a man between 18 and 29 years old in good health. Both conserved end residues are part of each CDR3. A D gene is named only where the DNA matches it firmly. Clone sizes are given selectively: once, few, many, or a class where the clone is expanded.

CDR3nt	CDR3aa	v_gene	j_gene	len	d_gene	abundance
TGTGCCAGCTCACCAGAAATGAACACTGAAGCTTTCTTT	CASSPEMNTEAFF	TRBV18	TRBJ1-1	13	-	-
TGTGCCAGCAGCTTGGGGGTGAACACTGAAGCTTTCTTT	CASSLGVNTEAFF	TRBV5-4	TRBJ1-1	13	-	medium-sized
TGCAGCGTTCGGGTCTCGGGCTATGGCTACACCTTC	CSVRVSGYGYTF	TRBV29-1	TRBJ1-2	12	-	once
TGTGCCAGCAGCTTAGAGTGGGCCTTTAAGGATTCGGGCTACACCTTC	CASSLEWAFKDSGYTF	TRBV7-2	TRBJ1-2	16	-	-
TGTGCCAGCAGCCAGGGAGTAAACACCATATATTTT	CASSQGVNTIYF	TRBV3-1/TRBV3-2	TRBJ1-3	12	-	-
TGTGCCAGCAGTTCCTTCAATGGGAACACTGAAGCTTTCTTT	CASSSFNGNTEAFF	TRBV27	TRBJ1-1	14	-	-
TGTGCCAGCAGCGCTCTCACAGGTGGGGGGCTAGGGGAGACCCAGTACTTC	CASSALTGGGLGETQYF	TRBV9	TRBJ2-5	17	-	-
TGTGCCAGCAGTGCGGATACGGGCAATCAGCCCCAGCATTTT	CASSADTGNQPQHF	TRBV6-4	TRBJ1-5	14	-	-
TGCGCCAGCAGCCCAATCGGTGACAGGGGTTTGCGAACTGAAGCTTTCTTT	CASSPIGDRGLRTEAFF	TRBV5-1	TRBJ1-1	17	TRBD1	-
TGTGCCAGTAGAGGGTATTATGGCTACACCTTC	CASRGYYGYTF	TRBV19	TRBJ1-2	11	-	-
TGTGCCAGCAGCCGAGGGACAGCCTCCTACGAGCAGTACTTC	CASSRGTASYEQYF	TRBV3-1/TRBV3-2	TRBJ2-7	14	TRBD1	-
TGTGCCAGCAGCCAAATGACGGCCCTTGAAGCTTTCTTT	CASSQMTALEAFF	TRBV5-4	TRBJ1-1	13	-	-
TGTGCCAGCAGCTTAAGCGGGGGCGGTCACAATGAGCAGTTCTTC	CASSLSGGGHNEQFF	TRBV7-6	TRBJ2-1	15	TRBD2	-
TGTGCCAGCAGTGCTCGAATTCAGGTAGAGGACAATGAGCAGTTCTTC	CASSARIQVEDNEQFF	TRBV25-1	TRBJ2-1	16	-	-
TGTGCCAGCAGTGAGTCGGTGGGGACAGCCACCGGGGAGCTGTTTTTT	CASSESVGTATGELFF	TRBV25-1	TRBJ2-2	16	TRBD1	once
TGTGCCACCAGTGATGCCCTAGCGGGAGCGAATGAGCAGTTCTTC	CATSDALAGANEQFF	TRBV24-1	TRBJ2-1	15	TRBD2	-
TGTGCCAGCAGCTTAGACGGGACAGACCAACTTTACCCTTTCTTT	CASSLDGTDQLYPFF	TRBV13	TRBJ1-1	15	TRBD1	-
TGTGCCAGCAGCCAATTTGGCGGGGGGATTAACTCCTACGAGCAGTACTTC	CASSQFGGGINSYEQYF	TRBV7-9	TRBJ2-7	17	TRBD2	once
TGTGCCAGCAGCTCGGGGACTAGCGGGTCTACTAGCACAGATACGCAGTATTTT	CASSSGTSGSTSTDTQYF	TRBV27	TRBJ2-3	18	TRBD2	-
TGTGCCAGCTCCCCGGACCTGAACACTGAAGCTTTCTTT	CASSPDLNTEAFF	TRBV18	TRBJ1-1	13	-	-
TGTGCCAGCAGCTTTACCCACGCGCAGGGTGGAAACACCATATATTTT	CASSFTHAQGGNTIYF	TRBV5-5	TRBJ1-3	16	-	-
TGTGCCAGGGAGGACAGGGGCCTGAACACTGAAGCTTTCTTT	CAREDRGLNTEAFF	TRBV9	TRBJ1-1	14	TRBD1	-
TGTGCCTGGAGTGTACACTACCCAGGGGCGGACTATGGCTACACCTTC	CAWSVHYPGADYGYTF	TRBV30	TRBJ1-2	16	-	-
TGTGCCAGCAGCTCCCAGACTAGCGGGAGTGAGCAGTTCTTC	CASSSQTSGSEQFF	TRBV7-7	TRBJ2-1	14	TRBD2	-
TGTGCCTGGAGGCGGGGCCTTTTGTACTTC	CAWRRGLLYF	TRBV30	TRBJ2-7	10	-	-
TGTGCCAGCAGTGGCTCAAGGGAGTTGGGGACAGATACGCAGTATTTT	CASSGSRELGTDTQYF	TRBV6-4	TRBJ2-3	16	-	-
TGTGCCAGCACAGAGAACACCGGGGAGCTGTTTTTT	CASTENTGELFF	TRBV6-5	TRBJ2-2	12	-	once
TGCGCCAGCAGCCAAACGCCGGGACAGAATCAGCCCCAGCATTTT	CASSQTPGQNQPQHF	TRBV4-1	TRBJ1-5	15	TRBD1	many
TGTGCCAGCAGCCCTACCGGACAGGGGGCGCGGAGTTGGGAGGAGCAGTACTTC	CASSPTGQGARSWEEQYF	TRBV5-4	TRBJ2-7	18	TRBD1	-
TGTGCCAGCAGTTTATCGTGGGACTATGGCTACACCTTC	CASSLSWDYGYTF	TRBV27	TRBJ1-2	13	-	-
TGTGCCAGTAGTAACACAGGGGGAGCCGCCGGTGAGCAGTTCTTC	CASSNTGGAAGEQFF	TRBV19	TRBJ2-1	15	TRBD1	-
TGTGCCAGCAGCTTAGAACCGGGGGACGAAAAACTGTTTTTT	CASSLEPGDEKLFF	TRBV5-4	TRBJ1-4	14	-	-
TGCGCCAGCAGCCTTCCGGGACAGCGAAACTATGGCTACACCTTC	CASSLPGQRNYGYTF	TRBV5-1	TRBJ1-2	15	TRBD1	-
TGTGCCAGCATTCTTAGCGGGAGGGACGGGGACTACGAGCAGTACTTC	CASILSGRDGDYEQYF	TRBV11-2	TRBJ2-7	16	TRBD2	once
TGCGCCAGCAGCCAGGGACAGCATAATAGCAATCAGCCCCAGCATTTT	CASSQGQHNSNQPQHF	TRBV4-3	TRBJ1-5	16	TRBD1	-
TGTGCCAGCAGTGCACAGGAAACGGGCGATGGCTACACCTTC	CASSAQETGDGYTF	TRBV6-4	TRBJ1-2	14	-	-
TGTGCCATCAGTGAGTCGGAGGGCGACTACACCTTC	CAISESEGDYTF	TRBV10-3	TRBJ1-2	12	-	-
TGTGCCAGCAGTTACGGTCCGGCCTACAATGAGCAGTTCTTC	CASSYGPAYNEQFF	TRBV6-5	TRBJ2-1	14	-	-
TGTGCCATCAGTGACACAGATAGCAATCAGCCCCAGCATTTT	CAISDTDSNQPQHF	TRBV10-3	TRBJ1-5	14	-	-
TGTGCCAGCAGCTCCCCCGGGAGAGAGACCCAGTACTTC	CASSSPGRETQYF	TRBV7-9	TRBJ2-5	13	-	-
TGTGCCAGCAGTAAGGGCGGACCTCATGAGACCCAGTACTTC	CASSKGGPHETQYF	TRBV6-6	TRBJ2-5	14	-	-